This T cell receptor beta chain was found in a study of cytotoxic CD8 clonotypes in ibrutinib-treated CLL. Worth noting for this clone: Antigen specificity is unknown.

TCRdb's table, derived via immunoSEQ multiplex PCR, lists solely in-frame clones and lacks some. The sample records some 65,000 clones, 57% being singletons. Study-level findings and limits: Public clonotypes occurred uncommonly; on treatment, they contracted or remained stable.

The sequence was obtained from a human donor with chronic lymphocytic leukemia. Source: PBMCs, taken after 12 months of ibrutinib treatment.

This CDR3 reads CASSPNRGRIGEQFF. CDR3 nucleotides: TGTGCCAGCAGCCCTAACAGGGGGCGCATAGGTGAGCAGTTCTTC. The V gene is TRBV13, the J gene TRBJ2-1; TRBD1 agrees at 9 bases. Germline assignment: CDR1 PRHDT and CDR2 FYEKMQ (reference sequence). Germline trimming cut 5 bases from V and 9 bases from J; bases unmatched to any gene: 11. The CDR3 loop spans 15 amino acids.